This TCR beta chain derives from a study of graft-versus-host responses after intestinal transplantation (TCRdb year 2021). Context from the whole study: The transplants that recipients received were multivisceral, liver-intestinal, or isolated intestinal. Every recipient was given anti-thymocyte globulin induction, followed by 3 to 4 years of maintenance tacrolimus and steroids. Graft-versus-host and host-versus-graft alloreactive T cell clones were tracked in the graft, circulation and bone marrow after intestinal transplantation using bulk TCR-beta CDR3 sequencing. To identify alloreactive clones, pre-transplant mixed lymphocyte reaction products were sequenced and compared with unstimulated pre-transplant donor and recipient T cells. The cohort enrolled some 25 intestinal transplant recipients including one retransplant, and a few patients lacking pretransplant specimens were excluded. A peak of at least 4% donor T cells among recipient peripheral blood mononuclear cells was the definition used for donor T cell macrochimerism. Samples from a few later patients were sequenced in-house on an Illumina MiSeq with MiXCR processing rather than by the commercial service.

Here is what the overall study found, with its caveats: The relatively low number and heterogeneity of intestinal transplant patients limited the conclusions. Peak levels of circulating GvH clones were associated with declines in HvG clones early after transplant. GvH clones were found in recipient bone marrow, and some of the GvH clones appeared earlier in ileal mucosa or blood, which is consistent with an intestinal mucosal origin. High GvH to HvG T cell clonal ratios were observed in the allografts of patients with donor T cell macrochimerism.

Details on this clone: What this receptor recognizes is not known. Nothing much larger sits one base from this clone, and base qualities are not available.

V is cut by 3 bases and J by 5 bases, and the space between the germline ends is 9 bases. CDR1 is given as SGDLS and CDR2 as YYNGEE, both from the germline V gene. From cysteine to phenylalanine, the CDR3 is 14 amino acids long. The retained sequence is limited to the CDR3, 42 bases, with the frame set at the first base. This sample's time point label indicates: cells obtained before transplantation from donor or recipient. CD3+CD4+ and CD3+CD8+ populations were FACS-sorted from unstimulated pre-transplant donor and recipient cells taken from spleen or lymph nodes. Libraries were built with the immunoSEQ multiplex PCR assay. For most patients, genomic DNA was isolated using the Qiagen DNeasy Blood and Tissue Kit and was shipped frozen to Adaptive Biotechnologies for TCR sequencing. High-throughput TCR-beta CDR3 sequencing of genomic DNA from most patients was performed by Adaptive Biotechnologies. Concerning the study's data processing: Adaptive's ImmunoSEQ software was the source of the TCR sequencing data for about 17 patients, while three other patients were processed with MiXCR and VDJtools. CD4 versus CD8 sorting errors were corrected by removing sequences found in both subsets at a frequency ratio below 5:1. Because the origin of CDR3 nucleotide sequences shared between donor and recipient could not be assigned, those sequences were removed. To count as alloreactive, a clone needed at least 2-fold expansion over unstimulated cells and a minimum CFSE-low frequency of 0.002% (template counts) or 0.001% (read counts). Clones detected in sequenced pre-transplant spleen, lymph node, or MLR CFSE-low populations of the donor or recipient were defined as mappable. Cumulative frequency of alloreactive clones was calculated as a percentage of all sequences weighted by copy number. As stored in TCRdb, this immuneACCESS dataset retains in-frame rearrangements with V and J assigned. A fraction of the clones does not appear; measured against another copy, unresolved V genes explain less than half of the discrepancy, and the remainder lacks a known reason. Clone size and the V and J calls come from that table; the DNA yielded D and trimming. The sample table shows about 35,000 clones, and 85% to 95% are seen once. The top ten hold about 20% of the sample.

The sample here was unstimulated CD8+ T cells sorted from spleen or lymph node cells, taken before transplant. The clonotype originates from a human donor who was the organ donor for an intestinal transplant. The chain links TRBV9 with TRBJ1-6; the D gene cannot be named for sure. In nucleotide form, the sequence is TGTGCCAGCAGCGCGAGGGCTAATAATTCACCCCTCCACTTT. Its translation reads: CASSARANNSPLHF.